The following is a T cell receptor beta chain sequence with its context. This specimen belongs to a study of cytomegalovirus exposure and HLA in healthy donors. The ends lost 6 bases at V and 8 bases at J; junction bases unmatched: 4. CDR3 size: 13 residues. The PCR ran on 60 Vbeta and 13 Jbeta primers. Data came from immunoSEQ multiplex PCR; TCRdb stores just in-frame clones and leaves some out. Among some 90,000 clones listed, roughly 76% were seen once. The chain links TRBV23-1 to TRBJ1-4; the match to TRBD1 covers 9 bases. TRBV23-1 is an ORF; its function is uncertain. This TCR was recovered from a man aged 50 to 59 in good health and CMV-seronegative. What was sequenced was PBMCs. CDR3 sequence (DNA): TGCGCCAGCAGAGGGACAGGGTCGGAAAAACTGTTTTTT. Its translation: CASRGTGSEKLFF.